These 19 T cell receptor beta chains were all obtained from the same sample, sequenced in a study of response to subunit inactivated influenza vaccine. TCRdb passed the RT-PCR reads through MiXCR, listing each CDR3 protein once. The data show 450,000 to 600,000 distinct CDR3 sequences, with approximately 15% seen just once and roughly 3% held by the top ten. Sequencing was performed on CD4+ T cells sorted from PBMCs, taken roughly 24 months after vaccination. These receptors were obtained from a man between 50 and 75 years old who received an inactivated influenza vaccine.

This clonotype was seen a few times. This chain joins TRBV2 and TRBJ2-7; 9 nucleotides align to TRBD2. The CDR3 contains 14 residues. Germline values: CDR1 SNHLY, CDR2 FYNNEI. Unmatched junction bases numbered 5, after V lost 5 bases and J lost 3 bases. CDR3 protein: CASSRASGNYEQYF. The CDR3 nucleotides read TGTGCCAGCAGTCGGGCTAGCGGGAACTACGAGCAGTACTTC.

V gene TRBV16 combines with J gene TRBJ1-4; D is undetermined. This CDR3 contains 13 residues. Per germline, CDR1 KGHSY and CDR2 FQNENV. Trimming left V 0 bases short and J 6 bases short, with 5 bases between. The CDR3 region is CASSQSGYEKLFF. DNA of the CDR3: TGTGCCAGCAGCCAATCGGGTTATGAAAAACTGTTTTTT.

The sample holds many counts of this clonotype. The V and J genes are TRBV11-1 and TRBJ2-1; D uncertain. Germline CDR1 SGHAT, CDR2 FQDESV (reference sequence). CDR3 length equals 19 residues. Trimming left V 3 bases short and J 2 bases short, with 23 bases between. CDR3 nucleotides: TGTGCCAGCAGCTTTGGTGGGCTTGGGTTCCAAGGGACCTACAATGAGCAGTTCTTC. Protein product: CASSFGGLGFQGTYNEQFF.

The CDR3 region is CASGFQGTYGYTF. The CDR3 DNA reads TGTGCTAGTGGTTTCCAGGGGACCTATGGCTACACCTTC. The chain links TRBV12-5 to TRBJ1-2; D might be TRBD1 (6 bases). Germline V gene lookup returns CDR1 LGHNT and CDR2 FRNRAP. This CDR3 contains 13 residues. V gave up 3 bases and J gave up 4 bases, with 9 bases separating them.

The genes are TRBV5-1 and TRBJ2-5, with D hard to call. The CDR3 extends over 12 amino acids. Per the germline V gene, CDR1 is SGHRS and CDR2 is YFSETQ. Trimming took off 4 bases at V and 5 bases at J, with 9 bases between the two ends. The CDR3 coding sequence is TGCGCCAGCAGCCCCGATTCGGAGACCCAGTACTTC. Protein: CASSPDSETQYF. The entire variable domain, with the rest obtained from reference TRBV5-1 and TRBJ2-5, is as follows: KAGVTQTPRYLIKTRGQQVTLSCSPISGHRSVSWYQQTPGQGLQFLFEYFSETQRNKGNFPGRFSGRQFSNSRSEMNVSTLELGDSALYLCASSPDSETQYFGPGTRLLVL.

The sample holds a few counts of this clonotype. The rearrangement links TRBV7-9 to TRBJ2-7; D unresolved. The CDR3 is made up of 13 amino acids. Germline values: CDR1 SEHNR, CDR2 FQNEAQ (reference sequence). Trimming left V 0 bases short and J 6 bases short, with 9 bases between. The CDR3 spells CASSLAGLGEQYF. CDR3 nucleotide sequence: TGTGCCAGCAGCTTAGCAGGGTTAGGCGAGCAGTACTTC.

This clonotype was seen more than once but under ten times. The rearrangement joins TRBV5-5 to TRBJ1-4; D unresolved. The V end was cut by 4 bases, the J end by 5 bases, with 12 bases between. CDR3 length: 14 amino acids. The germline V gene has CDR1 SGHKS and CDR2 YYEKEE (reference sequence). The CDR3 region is CASSVSGWNEKLFF. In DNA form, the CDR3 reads TGTGCCAGCAGCGTTTCGGGGTGGAATGAAAAACTGTTTTTT.

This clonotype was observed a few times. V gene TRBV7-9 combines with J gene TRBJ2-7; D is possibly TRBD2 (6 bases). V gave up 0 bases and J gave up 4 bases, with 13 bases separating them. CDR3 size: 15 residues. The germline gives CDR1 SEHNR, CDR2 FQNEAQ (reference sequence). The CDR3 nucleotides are TGTGCCAGCAGCTTAGCGGAGGGCAGAGTATACGAGCAGTACTTC. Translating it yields CASSLAEGRVYEQYF.

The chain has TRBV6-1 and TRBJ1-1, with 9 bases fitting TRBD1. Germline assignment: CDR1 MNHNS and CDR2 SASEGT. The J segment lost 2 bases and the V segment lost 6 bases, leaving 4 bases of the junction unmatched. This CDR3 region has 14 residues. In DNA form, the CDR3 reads TGTGCCAGCAGCAAACAGGGGGCAAACACTGAAGCTTTCTTT. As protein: CASSKQGANTEAFF.

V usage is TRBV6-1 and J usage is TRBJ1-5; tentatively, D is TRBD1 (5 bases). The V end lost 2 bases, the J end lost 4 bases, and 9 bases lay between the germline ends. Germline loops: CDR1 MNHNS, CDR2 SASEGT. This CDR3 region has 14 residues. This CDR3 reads CASSERPGNQPQHF. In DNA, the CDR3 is TGTGCCAGCAGTGAAAGGCCAGGGAATCAGCCCCAGCATTTT.

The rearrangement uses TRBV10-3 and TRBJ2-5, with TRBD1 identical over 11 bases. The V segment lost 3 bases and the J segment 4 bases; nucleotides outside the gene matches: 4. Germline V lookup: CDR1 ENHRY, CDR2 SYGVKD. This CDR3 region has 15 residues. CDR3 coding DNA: TGTGCCATCAGTGATCTGGACAGGGGGCGAGAGACCCAGTACTTC. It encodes CAISDLDRGRETQYF.

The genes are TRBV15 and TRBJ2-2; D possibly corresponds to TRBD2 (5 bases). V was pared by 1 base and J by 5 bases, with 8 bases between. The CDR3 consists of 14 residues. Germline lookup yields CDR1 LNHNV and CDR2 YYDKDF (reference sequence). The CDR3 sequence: CATSRGGRTGELFF. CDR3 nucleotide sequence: TGTGCCACCAGCAGAGGCGGGCGGACCGGGGAGCTGTTTTTT.

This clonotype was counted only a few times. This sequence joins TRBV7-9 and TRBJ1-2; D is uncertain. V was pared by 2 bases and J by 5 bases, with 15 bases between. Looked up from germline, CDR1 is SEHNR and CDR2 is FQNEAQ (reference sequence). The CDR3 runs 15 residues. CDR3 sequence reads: CASSLNWEAAYGYTF. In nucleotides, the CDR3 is TGTGCCAGCAGCTTAAATTGGGAAGCCGCTTATGGCTACACCTTC.

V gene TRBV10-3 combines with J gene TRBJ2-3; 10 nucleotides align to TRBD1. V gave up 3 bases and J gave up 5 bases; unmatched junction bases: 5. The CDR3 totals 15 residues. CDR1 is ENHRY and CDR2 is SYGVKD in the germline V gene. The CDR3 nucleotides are TGTGCCATCAGTGACTGGGGACAGGGGATAGATACGCAGTATTTT. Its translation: CAISDWGQGIDTQYF.

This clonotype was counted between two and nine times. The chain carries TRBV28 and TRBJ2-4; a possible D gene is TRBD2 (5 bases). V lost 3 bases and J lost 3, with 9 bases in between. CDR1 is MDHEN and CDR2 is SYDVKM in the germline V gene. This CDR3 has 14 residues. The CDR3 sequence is CASSFPGIKNIQYF. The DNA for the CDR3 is TGTGCCAGCAGTTTCCCCGGGATCAAAAACATTCAGTACTTC.

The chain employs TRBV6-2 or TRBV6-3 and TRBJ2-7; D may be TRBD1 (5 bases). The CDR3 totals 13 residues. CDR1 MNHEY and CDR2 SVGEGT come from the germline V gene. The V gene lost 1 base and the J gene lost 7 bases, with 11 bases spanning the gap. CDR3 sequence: CASSYLGAGEQYF. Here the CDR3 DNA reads TGTGCCAGCAGTTACTTGGGTGCAGGGGAGCAGTACTTC.

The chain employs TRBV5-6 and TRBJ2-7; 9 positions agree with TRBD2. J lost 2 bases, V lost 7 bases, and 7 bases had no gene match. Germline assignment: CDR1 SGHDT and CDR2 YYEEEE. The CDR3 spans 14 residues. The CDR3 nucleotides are TGTGCCAGCTGGGCTCTAGCGGGAACCTACGAGCAGTACTTC. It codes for CASWALAGTYEQYF.

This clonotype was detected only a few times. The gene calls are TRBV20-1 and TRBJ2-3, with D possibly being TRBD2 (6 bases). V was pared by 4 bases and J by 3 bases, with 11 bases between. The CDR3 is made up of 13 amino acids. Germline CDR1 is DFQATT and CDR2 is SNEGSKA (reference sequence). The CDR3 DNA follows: TGCAGTGCTAACCAAGGACTAACAGATACGCAGTATTTT. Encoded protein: CSANQGLTDTQYF.

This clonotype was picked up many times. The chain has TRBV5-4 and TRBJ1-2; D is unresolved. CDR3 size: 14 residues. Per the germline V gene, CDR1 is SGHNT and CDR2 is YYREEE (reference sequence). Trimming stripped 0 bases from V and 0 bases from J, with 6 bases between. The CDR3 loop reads CASSLDGTNYGYTF. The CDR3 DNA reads TGTGCCAGCAGCTTGGACGGAACTAACTATGGCTACACCTTC.